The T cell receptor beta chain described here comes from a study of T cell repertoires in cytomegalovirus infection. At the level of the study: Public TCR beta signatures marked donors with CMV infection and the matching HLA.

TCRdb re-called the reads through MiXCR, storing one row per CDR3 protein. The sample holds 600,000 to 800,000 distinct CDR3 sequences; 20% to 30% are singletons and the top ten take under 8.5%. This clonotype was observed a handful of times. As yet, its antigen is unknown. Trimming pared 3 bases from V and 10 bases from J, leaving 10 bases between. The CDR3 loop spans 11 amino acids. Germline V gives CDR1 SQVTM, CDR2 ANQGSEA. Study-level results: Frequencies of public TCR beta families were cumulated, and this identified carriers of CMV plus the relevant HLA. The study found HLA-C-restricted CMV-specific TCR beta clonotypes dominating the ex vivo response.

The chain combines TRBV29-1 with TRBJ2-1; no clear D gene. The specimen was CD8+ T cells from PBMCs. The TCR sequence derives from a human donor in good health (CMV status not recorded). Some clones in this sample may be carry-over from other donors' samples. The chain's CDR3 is CSVDELREQFF. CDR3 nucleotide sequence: TGCAGCGTTGACGAACTTAGGGAGCAGTTCTTC.